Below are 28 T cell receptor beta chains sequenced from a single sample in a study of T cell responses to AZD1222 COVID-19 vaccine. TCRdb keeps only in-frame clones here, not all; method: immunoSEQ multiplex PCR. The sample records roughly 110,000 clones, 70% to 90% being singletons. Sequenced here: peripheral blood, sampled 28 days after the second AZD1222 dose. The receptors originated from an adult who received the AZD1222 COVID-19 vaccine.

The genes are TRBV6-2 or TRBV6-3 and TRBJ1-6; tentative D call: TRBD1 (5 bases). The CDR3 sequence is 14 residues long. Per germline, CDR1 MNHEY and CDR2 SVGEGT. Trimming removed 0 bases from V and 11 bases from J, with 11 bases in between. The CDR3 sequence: CASSYSQGPPPLHF. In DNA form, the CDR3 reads TGTGCCAGCAGTTACTCGCAGGGTCCGCCACCCCTCCACTTT.

This chain's CDR3 is CASSSTGGTGATEAFF. The CDR3 DNA follows: TGTGCCAGCAGCTCGACAGGGGGGACCGGGGCCACTGAAGCTTTCTTT. The gene calls are TRBV5-4 and TRBJ1-1; TRBD1 matches 9 bases. The CDR3 is 16 amino acids. The V segment lost 3 bases and the J segment 4 bases; nucleotides outside the gene matches: 10. CDR1 SGHNT and CDR2 YYREEE come from the germline V gene (reference sequence). Combining the CDR3 with reference TRBV5-4 and TRBJ1-1 gives the whole variable domain ETGVTQSPTHLIKTRGQQVTLRCSSQSGHNTVSWYQQALGQGPQFIFQYYREEENGRGNFPPRFSGLQFPNYSSELNVNALELDDSALYLCASSSTGGTGATEAFFGQGTRLTVV.

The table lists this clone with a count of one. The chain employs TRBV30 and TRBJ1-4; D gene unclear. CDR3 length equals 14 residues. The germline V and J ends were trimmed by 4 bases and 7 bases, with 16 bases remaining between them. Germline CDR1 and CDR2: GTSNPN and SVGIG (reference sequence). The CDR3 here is CAWNAGMGREKLFF. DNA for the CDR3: TGTGCCTGGAATGCTGGGATGGGTCGTGAAAAACTGTTTTTT.

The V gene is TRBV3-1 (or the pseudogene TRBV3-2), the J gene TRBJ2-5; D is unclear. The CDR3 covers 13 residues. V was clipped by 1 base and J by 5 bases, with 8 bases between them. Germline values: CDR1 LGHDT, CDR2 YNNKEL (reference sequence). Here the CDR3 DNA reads TGTGCCAGCAGCCAAGTTGGTCAGGAGACCCAGTACTTC. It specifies CASSQVGQETQYF.

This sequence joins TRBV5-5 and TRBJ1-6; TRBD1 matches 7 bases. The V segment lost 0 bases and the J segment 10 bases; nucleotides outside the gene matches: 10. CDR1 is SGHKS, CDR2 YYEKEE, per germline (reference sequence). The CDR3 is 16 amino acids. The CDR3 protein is CASSLATQGTSSPLHF. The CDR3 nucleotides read TGTGCCAGCAGCTTGGCCACACAGGGGACCTCCTCACCCCTCCACTTT. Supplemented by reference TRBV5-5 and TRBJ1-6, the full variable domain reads DAGVTQSPTHLIKTRGQQVTLRCSPISGHKSVSWYQQVLGQGPQFIFQYYEKEERGRGNFPDRFSARQFPNYSSELNVNALLLGDSALYLCASSLATQGTSSPLHFGNGTRLTVT.

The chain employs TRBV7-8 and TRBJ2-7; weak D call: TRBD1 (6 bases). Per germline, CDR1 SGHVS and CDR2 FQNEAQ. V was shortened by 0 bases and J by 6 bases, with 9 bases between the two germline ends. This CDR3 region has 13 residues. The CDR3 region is CASSLAVGAEQYF. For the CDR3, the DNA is TGTGCCAGCAGCTTAGCGGTGGGGGCCGAGCAGTACTTC. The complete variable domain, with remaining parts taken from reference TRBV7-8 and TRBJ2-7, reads GAGVSQSPRYKVAKRGQDVALRCDPISGHVSLFWYQQALGQGPEFLTYFQNEAQLDKSGLPSDRFFAERPEGSVSTLKIQRTQQEDSAVYLCASSLAVGAEQYFGPGTRLTVT.

The CDR3 is CASSFTRGPYQPQHF. CDR3 in DNA: TGTGCCAGCAGCTTCACACGGGGGCCCTATCAGCCCCAGCATTTT. This sequence joins TRBV5-6 and TRBJ1-5; D may be TRBD1 (6 bases). Trimming cost V 2 bases and J 5 bases, with 14 bases left between them. CDR1 is SGHDT and CDR2 is YYEEEE in the germline V gene. This CDR3 is built from 15 residues.

For the CDR3, the DNA is TGTGCCAGCAGTCTTGCAAGATACCTAGTTTCACCCCTCCACTTT. It specifies CASSLARYLVSPLHF. V gene TRBV28 combines with J gene TRBJ1-6; D is unclear. Germline V gene lookup returns CDR1 MDHEN and CDR2 SYDVKM. Trimming removed 5 bases at V and 9 bases at J, with 17 bases between. The CDR3 has 15 amino acids.

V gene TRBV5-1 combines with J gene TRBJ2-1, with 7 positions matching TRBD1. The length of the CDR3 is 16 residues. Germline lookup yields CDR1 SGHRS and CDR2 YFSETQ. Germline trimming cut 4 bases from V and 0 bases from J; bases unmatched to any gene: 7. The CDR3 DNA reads TGCGCCAGCAGCCCCACGACAGGGAGCTCCTACAATGAGCAGTTCTTC. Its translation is CASSPTTGSSYNEQFF.

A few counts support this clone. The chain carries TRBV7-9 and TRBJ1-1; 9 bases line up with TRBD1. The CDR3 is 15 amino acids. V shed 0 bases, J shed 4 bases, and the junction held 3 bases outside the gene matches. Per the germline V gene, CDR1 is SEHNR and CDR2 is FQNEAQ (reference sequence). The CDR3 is CASSLAPTGGTEAFF. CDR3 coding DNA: TGTGCCAGCAGCTTAGCGCCGACAGGGGGCACTGAAGCTTTCTTT. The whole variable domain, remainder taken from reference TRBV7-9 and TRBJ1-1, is DTGVSQNPRHKITKRGQNVTFRCDPISEHNRLYWYRQTLGQGPEFLTYFQNEAQLEKSRLLSDRFSAERPKGSFSTLEIQRTEQGDSAMYLCASSLAPTGGTEAFFGQGTRLTVV.

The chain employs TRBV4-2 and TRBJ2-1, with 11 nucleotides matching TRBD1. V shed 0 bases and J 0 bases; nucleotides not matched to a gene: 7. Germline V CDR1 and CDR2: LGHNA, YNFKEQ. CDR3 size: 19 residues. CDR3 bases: TGTGCCAGCAGCCAAGAACAGGGGACAGGGGGTTTCTCCTACAATGAGCAGTTCTTC. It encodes CASSQEQGTGGFSYNEQFF.

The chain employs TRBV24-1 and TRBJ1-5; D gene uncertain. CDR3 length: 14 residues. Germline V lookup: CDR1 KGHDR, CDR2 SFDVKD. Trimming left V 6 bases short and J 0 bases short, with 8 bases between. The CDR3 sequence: CATSQEYSNQPQHF. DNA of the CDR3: TGTGCCACCAGTCAGGAGTATAGCAATCAGCCCCAGCATTTT.

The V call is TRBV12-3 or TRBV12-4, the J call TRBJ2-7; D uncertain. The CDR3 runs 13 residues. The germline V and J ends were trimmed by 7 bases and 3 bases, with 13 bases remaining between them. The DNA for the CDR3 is TGTGCCAGCAAAGAAGGGCATCTCTACGAGCAGTACTTC. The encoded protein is CASKEGHLYEQYF.

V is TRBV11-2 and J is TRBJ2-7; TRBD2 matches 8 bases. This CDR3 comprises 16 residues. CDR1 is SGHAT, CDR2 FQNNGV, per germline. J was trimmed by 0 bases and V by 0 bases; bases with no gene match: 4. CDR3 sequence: CASSLEFSGVSYEQYF. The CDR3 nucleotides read TGTGCCAGCAGCTTAGAGTTTAGCGGGGTCTCCTACGAGCAGTACTTC.

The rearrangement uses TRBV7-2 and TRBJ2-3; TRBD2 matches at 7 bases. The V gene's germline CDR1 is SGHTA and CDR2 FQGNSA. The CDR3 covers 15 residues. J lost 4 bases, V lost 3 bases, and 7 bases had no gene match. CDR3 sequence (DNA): TGTGCCAGCAGCTTCGGTTGGGGGGGGGCAGATACGCAGTATTTT. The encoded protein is CASSFGWGGADTQYF.

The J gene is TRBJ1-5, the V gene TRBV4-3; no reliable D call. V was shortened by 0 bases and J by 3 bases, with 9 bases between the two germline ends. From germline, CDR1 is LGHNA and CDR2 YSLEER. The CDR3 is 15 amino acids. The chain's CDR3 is CASSQDFGINQPQHF. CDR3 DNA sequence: TGCGCCAGCAGCCAAGATTTTGGAATCAATCAGCCCCAGCATTTT.

The chain's CDR3 is CSARTNYGYTF. As DNA, the CDR3 is TGCAGTGCTAGAACCAACTATGGCTACACCTTC. This chain joins TRBV20-1 and TRBJ1-2; D is unclear. The V end lost 2 bases, the J end lost 2 bases, and 3 bases lay between the germline ends. Germline CDR1 reads DFQATT; CDR2 reads SNEGSKA (reference sequence). The CDR3 runs to 11 residues.

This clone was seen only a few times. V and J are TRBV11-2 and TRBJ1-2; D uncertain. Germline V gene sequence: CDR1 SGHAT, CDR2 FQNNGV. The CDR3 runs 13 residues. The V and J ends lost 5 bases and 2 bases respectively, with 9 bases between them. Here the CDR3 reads CASSPRRNYGYTF. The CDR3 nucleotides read TGTGCCAGCAGCCCCCGTCGAAACTATGGCTACACCTTC.

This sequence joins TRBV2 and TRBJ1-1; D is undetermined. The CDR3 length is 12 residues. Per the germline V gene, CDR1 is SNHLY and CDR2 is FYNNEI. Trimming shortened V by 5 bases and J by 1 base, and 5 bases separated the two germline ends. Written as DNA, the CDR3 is TGTGCCAGCAGTACGGAGAACACTGAAGCTTTCTTT. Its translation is CASSTENTEAFF.

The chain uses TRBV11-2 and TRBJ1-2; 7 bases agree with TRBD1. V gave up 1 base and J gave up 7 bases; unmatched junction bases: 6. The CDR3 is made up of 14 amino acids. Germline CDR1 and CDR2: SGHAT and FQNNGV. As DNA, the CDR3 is TGTGCCAGCAGCTTAGGACAGGGAAACGCTGGCTACACCTTC. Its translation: CASSLGQGNAGYTF.

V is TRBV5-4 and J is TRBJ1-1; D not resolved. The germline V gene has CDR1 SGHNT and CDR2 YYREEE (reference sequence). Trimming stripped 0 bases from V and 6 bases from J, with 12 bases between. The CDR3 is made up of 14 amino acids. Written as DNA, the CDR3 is TGTGCCAGCAGCTTGGCGGGAGGTCGTTCTGAAGCTTTCTTT. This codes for CASSLAGGRSEAFF. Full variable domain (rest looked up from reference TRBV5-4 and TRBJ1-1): ETGVTQSPTHLIKTRGQQVTLRCSSQSGHNTVSWYQQALGQGPQFIFQYYREEENGRGNFPPRFSGLQFPNYSSELNVNALELDDSALYLCASSLAGGRSEAFFGQGTRLTVV.

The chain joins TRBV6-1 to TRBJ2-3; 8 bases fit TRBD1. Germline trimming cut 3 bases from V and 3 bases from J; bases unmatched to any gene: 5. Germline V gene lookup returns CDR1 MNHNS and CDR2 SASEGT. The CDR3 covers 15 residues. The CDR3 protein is CASSEGQVRTDTQYF. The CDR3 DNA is TGTGCCAGCAGTGAGGGACAGGTGCGGACAGATACGCAGTATTTT.

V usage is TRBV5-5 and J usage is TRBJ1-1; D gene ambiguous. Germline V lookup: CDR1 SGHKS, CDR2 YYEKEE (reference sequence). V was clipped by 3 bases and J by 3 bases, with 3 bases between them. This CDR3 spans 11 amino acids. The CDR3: CASSSDTEAFF. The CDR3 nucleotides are TGTGCCAGCAGCTCGGACACTGAAGCTTTCTTT.

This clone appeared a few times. The CDR3 reads CASSSDPLGFYDEQYF. The DNA for the CDR3 is TGTGCCAGCAGCTCCGACCCCTTAGGTTTTTACGACGAGCAGTACTTC. The rearrangement links TRBV7-9 to TRBJ2-7; D gene unclear. V was pared by 4 bases and J by 5 bases, with 21 bases between. This CDR3 has 16 amino acids. Germline V gene lookup returns CDR1 SEHNR and CDR2 FQNEAQ (reference sequence).

As DNA, the CDR3 is TGTGCCAGCGGGGGGGGAGATACGCAGTATTTT. Its protein product is CASGGGDTQYF. This chain joins TRBV2 and TRBJ2-3; 7 positions match TRBD2. V lost 8 bases and J lost 5; bases outside the gene matches: 1. The CDR3 is 11 residues long. Germline assignment: CDR1 SNHLY and CDR2 FYNNEI.

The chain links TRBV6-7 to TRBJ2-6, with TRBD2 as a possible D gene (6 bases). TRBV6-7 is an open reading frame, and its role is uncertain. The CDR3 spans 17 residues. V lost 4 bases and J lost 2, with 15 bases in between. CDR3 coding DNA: TGTGCCAGCAGTTTAATGCGGGGTGTCCCTGGGGCCAACGTCCTGACTTTC. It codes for CASSLMRGVPGANVLTF.

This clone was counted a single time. The CDR3, as DNA: TGTGCCAGCAGCCCCATGAACAGCCTGAACACTGAAGCTTTCTTT. This codes for CASSPMNSLNTEAFF. The rearrangement joins TRBV7-9 to TRBJ1-1; D unresolved. The CDR3 runs 15 residues. Between the trimmed V and J ends, which lost 5 bases and 0 bases, there was a span of 13 bases. Germline values: CDR1 SEHNR, CDR2 FQNEAQ (reference sequence).

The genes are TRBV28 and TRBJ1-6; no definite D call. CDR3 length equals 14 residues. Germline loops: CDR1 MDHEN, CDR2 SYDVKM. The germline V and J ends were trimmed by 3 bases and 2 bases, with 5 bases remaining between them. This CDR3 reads CASSLQPYNSPLHF. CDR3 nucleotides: TGTGCCAGCAGTTTGCAGCCCTATAATTCACCCCTCCACTTT.